The sequence of this TCR beta chain was determined in a study of blood T cell repertoires in COVID-19. Authors' data handling: Amplification of reference gene primers provided the estimated nucleated cell counts. This table comes from immunoSEQ multiplex PCR, and its TCRdb copy is limited to in-frame clones, with some not included. The V and J calls and clone size are taken from that table; D and trimming were inferred from the DNA. Of 75,000 to 100,000 clones in the sample, 70% to 90% were seen once. The V and J ends lost 3 bases and 7 bases, in that order; junction bases with no gene match: 12. The CDR3 extends over 14 amino acids. The germline CDR1 and CDR2 sequences are DFQATT and SNEGSKA (reference sequence).

Sequenced sample: peripheral blood. This chain connects TRBV20-1 to TRBJ2-7; TRBD2 matches at 7 bases. The origin of this receptor is a human donor in a cohort sampled during active COVID-19. The CDR3 DNA reads TGCAGTGCTAGTCACCCAGCGGGAAGACAAGAGCAGTACTTC. Translated: CSASHPAGRQEQYF.